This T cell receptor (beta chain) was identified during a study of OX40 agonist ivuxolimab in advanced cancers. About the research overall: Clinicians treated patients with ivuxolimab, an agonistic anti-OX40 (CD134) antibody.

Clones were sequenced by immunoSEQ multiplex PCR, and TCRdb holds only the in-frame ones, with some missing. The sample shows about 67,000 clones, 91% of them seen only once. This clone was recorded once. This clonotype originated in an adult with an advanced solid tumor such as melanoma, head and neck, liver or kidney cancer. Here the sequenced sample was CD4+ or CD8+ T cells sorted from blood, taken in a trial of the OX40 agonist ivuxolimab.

CDR3 sequence reads: CASSPPLGGDQPQHF. In DNA, the CDR3 is TGTGCCAGTAGTCCTCCTCTGGGGGGCGATCAGCCCCAGCATTTT. V gene TRBV19 combines with J gene TRBJ1-5; tentatively, D is TRBD1 (6 bases). Germline loops: CDR1 LNHDA, CDR2 SQIVND (reference sequence). The CDR3 contains 15 residues. Trimming cost V 5 bases and J 5 bases, with 16 bases left between them.